A single sample is the source of the 22 T cell receptor beta chains below, sequenced in a study of siplizumab effects on memory and regulatory T cells. The mixed lymphocyte reaction cells underwent coculture at 37°C for five to six days. Their recognized antigens are unknown. Clones were sequenced by immunoSEQ multiplex PCR, and TCRdb holds only the in-frame ones, with some missing. This sample has 15,000 to 20,000 clones; around 40% occur once, and the top ten carry approximately 5.7%. Material: CFSE-low (dividing) CD4+ T cells sorted from an allogeneic mixed lymphocyte reaction. These receptors were obtained from a human donor in good health; the cells came from an allogeneic mixed lymphocyte reaction. Some clones in this sample may be carry-over from other donors' samples.

This clone is deemed medium-sized (0.01 to 0.1%). The chain has TRBV9 and TRBJ1-1; D ambiguous. The V end was cut by 1 base, the J end by 4 bases, with 8 bases between. The CDR3 runs to 13 residues. From germline, CDR1 is SGDLS and CDR2 YYNGEE. DNA for the CDR3: TGTGCCAGCAGCGTATCGGTGAGCACTGAAGCTTTCTTT. Amino acid sequence: CASSVSVSTEAFF.

The chain carries TRBV7-9 and TRBJ2-2; 7 nucleotides align to TRBD1. V was pared by 5 bases and J by 0 bases, with 9 bases of the junction left unmatched. From germline, CDR1 is SEHNR and CDR2 FQNEAQ (reference sequence). This CDR3 comprises 17 residues. For the CDR3, the DNA is TGTGCCAGCAGCCTGAGGGGGCGAACTTCGAACACCGGGGAGCTGTTTTTT. Amino acid sequence: CASSLRGRTSNTGELFF.

This clone was detected only a few times. CDR3 in DNA: TGTGCCAGCAGTTACTCCTCTAGTTCATCGGGGTATGGCTACACCTTC. This gives the protein CASSYSSSSSGYGYTF. The chain has TRBV6-6 and TRBJ1-2; D is ambiguous. Germline V gene lookup returns CDR1 MNHNY and CDR2 SVGAGI (reference sequence). Trimming removed 0 bases from V and 5 bases from J, with 16 bases in between. The CDR3 has 16 residues.

This clone has more than one count but fewer than ten. V and J are TRBV7-3 and TRBJ2-2; D unclear. With 5 bases removed from V and 7 bases from J, the gap between germline ends came to 17 bases. The length of the CDR3 is 15 residues. The V gene's germline CDR1 is SGHTA and CDR2 FQGTGA. The CDR3: CASSPFSGKIGELFF. For the CDR3, the DNA is TGTGCCAGCAGCCCCTTTAGTGGGAAGATCGGGGAGCTGTTTTTT.

This clone has just a few counts. The chain carries TRBV6-5 and TRBJ1-5; the D is unclear. Per the germline V gene, CDR1 is MNHEY and CDR2 is SVGAGI. The CDR3 length is 14 residues. V gave up 4 bases and J gave up 4 bases, with 11 bases separating them. This CDR3 reads CASSLGWRNQPQHF. For the CDR3, the DNA is TGTGCCAGCAGTTTGGGTTGGCGAAATCAGCCCCAGCATTTT.

In this sample, this clone turned up a few times. The chain joins TRBV10-1 to TRBJ2-2; D unclear. CDR1 is WNHNN, CDR2 SYGVQD, per germline (reference sequence). Trimming left V 8 bases short and J 1 base short, with 14 bases between. This CDR3 has 15 residues. The CDR3 DNA follows: TGCGCCAGCTTTTCTACGGTAGAGAACACCGGGGAGCTGTTTTTT. Amino acid sequence: CASFSTVENTGELFF.

This chain connects TRBV6-1 to TRBJ2-7; D is ambiguous. This CDR3 region has 15 residues. Germline V gene data show CDR1 as MNHNS and CDR2 as SASEGT. Trimming removed 6 bases at V and 1 base at J, with 16 bases between. CDR3 protein: CASSLLYTVSYEQYF. The DNA of the CDR3 is TGTGCCAGCAGCCTCCTCTACACAGTATCCTACGAGCAGTACTTC.

The rearrangement joins TRBV19 to TRBJ1-4; TRBD1 is a possible D gene (5 bases). The CDR3 loop spans 15 amino acids. V lost 6 bases and J lost 3, with 14 bases in between. Germline-derived CDR1 and CDR2 are LNHDA and SQIVND (reference sequence). CDR3 DNA: TGTGCCAGTAGAACCCAGGGCCTAGCTAATGAAAAACTGTTTTTT. Encoded protein: CASRTQGLANEKLFF.

This clone has only a few counts. The V gene is TRBV10-3, the J gene TRBJ1-1; 10 bases agree with TRBD1. Trimming took 7 bases from V and 4 from J; bases not matched to a gene: 3. Germline loops: CDR1 ENHRY, CDR2 SYGVKD. CDR3 length: 13 residues. The CDR3 coding sequence is TGTGCCATCAAGGGGACAGGGGCCACTGAAGCTTTCTTT. Translated: CAIKGTGATEAFF.

This chain connects TRBV10-3 to TRBJ1-5; TRBD1 is a possible D gene (6 bases). Trimming took off 10 bases at V and 3 bases at J, with 13 bases between the two ends. The CDR3 spans 13 residues. Germline CDR1 is ENHRY and CDR2 is SYGVKD. The DNA for the CDR3 is TGTGCCAGCAACAGGGCGTTCAATCAGCCCCAGCATTTT. It codes for CASNRAFNQPQHF.

This chain connects TRBV30 to TRBJ2-1, with TRBD2 identical over 8 bases. The CDR3 contains 15 residues. V was clipped by 3 bases and J by 6 bases; unmatched bases: 10. The germline CDR1 and CDR2 sequences are GTSNPN and SVGIG (reference sequence). CDR3 sequence reads: CAWSEGLAGLNEQFF. The CDR3 DNA reads as TGTGCCTGGAGCGAAGGGTTAGCGGGGCTCAATGAGCAGTTCTTC.

The chain combines TRBV30 with TRBJ2-7, with 8 bases fitting TRBD2. This CDR3 has 14 residues. Germline V gene data show CDR1 as GTSNPN and CDR2 as SVGIG (reference sequence). V lost 2 bases and J lost 1; bases outside the gene matches: 4. The CDR3 spells CAWSTSGGSYEQYF. The CDR3 DNA reads as TGTGCCTGGAGTACCTCGGGGGGGTCCTACGAGCAGTACTTC.

The chain carries TRBV21-1 and TRBJ1-6; TRBD1 was called by the table and not checked on the DNA. TRBV21-1 has pseudogene status. This CDR3 has 15 amino acids. The CDR3 is CASSINRADNSPLHF. CDR3 in DNA: TGTGCCAGCAGCATCAACAGGGCCGACAATTCACCCCTCCACTTT.

The rearrangement links TRBV6-6 to TRBJ2-1, with TRBD1 identical over 7 bases. Germline CDR1 MNHNY, CDR2 SVGAGI (reference sequence). V lost 2 bases, J lost 3 bases, and 4 bases stayed unmatched. CDR3 length: 15 amino acids. The CDR3 loop is CASSYDRVVYNEQFF. In DNA, the CDR3 is TGTGCCAGCAGTTACGACAGGGTGGTCTACAATGAGCAGTTCTTC.

The chain is built from TRBV4-2 and TRBJ2-2; no clear D. Trimming removed 4 bases from V and 0 bases from J, with 12 bases in between. The CDR3 has 16 residues. Germline V gene data show CDR1 as LGHNA and CDR2 as YNFKEQ. The CDR3 DNA sequence: TGTGCCAGCAGCCCTTCTCAGTTCGCGAACACCGGGGAGCTGTTTTTT. It encodes CASSPSQFANTGELFF.

This clone was seen more than once but under ten times. V gene TRBV10-1 combines with J gene TRBJ2-7; D may be TRBD1 (7 bases). Germline-derived CDR1 and CDR2 are WNHNN and SYGVQD (reference sequence). There are 13 residues in the CDR3. V was clipped by 0 bases and J by 7 bases, with 10 bases between them. CDR3 DNA sequence: TGCGCCAGCAGTGAGTCGCCAGGGGGGGAGCAGTACTTC. Translating gives CASSESPGGEQYF.

The chain combines TRBV7-3 with TRBJ2-5; TRBD2 aligns across 9 bases. After removal of 1 base from V and 1 base from J, the junction contained 10 bases not matched to a gene. In germline, CDR1 is SGHTA, CDR2 FQGTGA. The CDR3 has 18 residues. CDR3 sequence: CASSLRIGGRGFQETQYF. The CDR3 DNA reads as TGTGCCAGCAGCTTAAGAATTGGCGGGAGGGGCTTCCAAGAGACCCAGTACTTC.

The chain combines TRBV10-3 with TRBJ2-7; 10 nucleotides line up with TRBD1. This CDR3 is 16 amino acids long. The V gene's germline CDR1 is ENHRY and CDR2 SYGVKD. J gave up 2 bases and V 7 bases, and 11 bases lay outside the gene matches. CDR3 residues: CAITPGQGRGAYEQYF. CDR3 nucleotide sequence: TGTGCCATCACCCCGGGACAGGGGAGGGGAGCCTACGAGCAGTACTTC.

This chain links TRBV6-6 with TRBJ2-4; unclear D gene. From germline, CDR1 is MNHNY and CDR2 SVGAGI (reference sequence). The CDR3 sequence is 15 residues long. V lost 7 bases to trimming and J lost 0 bases, with 13 bases between them. CDR3 in amino acids: CASTATEIAKNIQYF. The CDR3, as DNA: TGTGCCAGCACCGCGACGGAGATAGCCAAAAACATTCAGTACTTC.

The CDR3 reads CASTKTSVAADTQYF. The CDR3 nucleotides are TGTGCCAGCACCAAAACAAGTGTAGCGGCAGATACGCAGTATTTT. The J gene is TRBJ2-3, the V gene TRBV7-9; D might be TRBD2 (6 bases). V was trimmed by 7 bases and J by 4 bases, leaving 18 bases between them. The CDR3 covers 15 residues. Germline-derived CDR1 and CDR2 are SEHNR and FQNEAQ (reference sequence).

This clone was found many times. CDR3 amino acids: CASSPGAPYTEAFF. CDR3 in DNA: TGTGCCAGCTCACCCGGGGCGCCCTACACTGAAGCTTTCTTT. The chain links TRBV18 to TRBJ1-1; tentative D call: TRBD1 (5 bases). Deletions cut 3 bases from V and 3 bases from J, with 11 bases between. This CDR3 comprises 14 residues. Germline-derived CDR1 and CDR2 are KGHSH and LQKENI.

The chain recombines TRBV27 with TRBJ2-6; 9 nucleotides align to TRBD1. Germline V gene sequence: CDR1 MNHEY, CDR2 SMNVEV (reference sequence). There are 18 residues in the CDR3. The junction had 12 bases not matched to a gene; V was cut back by 8 bases and J by 1 base. CDR3 coding DNA: TGTGCCAGCGGCCTGCTTGGGACAGGGTATTCTGGGGCCAACGTCCTGACTTTC. This sequence encodes CASGLLGTGYSGANVLTF.